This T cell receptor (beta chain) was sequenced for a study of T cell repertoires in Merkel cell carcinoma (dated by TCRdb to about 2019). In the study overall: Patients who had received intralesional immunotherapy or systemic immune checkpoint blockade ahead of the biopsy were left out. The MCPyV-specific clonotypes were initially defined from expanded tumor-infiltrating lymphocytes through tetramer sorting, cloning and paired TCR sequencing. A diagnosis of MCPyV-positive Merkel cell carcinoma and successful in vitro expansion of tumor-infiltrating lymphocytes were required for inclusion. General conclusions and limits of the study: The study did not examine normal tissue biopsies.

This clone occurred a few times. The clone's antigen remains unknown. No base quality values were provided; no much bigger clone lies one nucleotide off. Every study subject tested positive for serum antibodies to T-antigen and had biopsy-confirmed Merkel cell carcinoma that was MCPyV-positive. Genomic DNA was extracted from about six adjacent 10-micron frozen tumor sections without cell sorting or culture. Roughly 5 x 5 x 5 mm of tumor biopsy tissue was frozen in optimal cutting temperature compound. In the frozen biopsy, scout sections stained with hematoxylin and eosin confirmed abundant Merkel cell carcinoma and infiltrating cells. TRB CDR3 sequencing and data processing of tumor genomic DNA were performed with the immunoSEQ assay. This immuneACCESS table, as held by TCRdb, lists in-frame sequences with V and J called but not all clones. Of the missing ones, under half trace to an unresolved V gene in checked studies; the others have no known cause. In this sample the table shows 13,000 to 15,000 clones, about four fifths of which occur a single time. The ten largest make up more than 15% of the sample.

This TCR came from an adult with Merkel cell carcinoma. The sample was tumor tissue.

The CDR3 in this case is CASSYEGTTNQPQHF. The nucleotides are TGTGCCAGCAGTTACGAAGGGACTACCAATCAGCCCCAGCATTTT. This chain is built from TRBV6-2 or TRBV6-3 and TRBJ1-5; 5 matching bases give a weak D call of TRBD1. CDR1 and CDR2 are read off the germline V gene as MNHEY and SVGEGT. V is shortened by 2 bases, J by 3 bases, and the region joining them spans 11 bases. Taken from cysteine to phenylalanine, the CDR3 has 15 residues. Only the CDR3 DNA stays, 45 bases, in frame from base 1.